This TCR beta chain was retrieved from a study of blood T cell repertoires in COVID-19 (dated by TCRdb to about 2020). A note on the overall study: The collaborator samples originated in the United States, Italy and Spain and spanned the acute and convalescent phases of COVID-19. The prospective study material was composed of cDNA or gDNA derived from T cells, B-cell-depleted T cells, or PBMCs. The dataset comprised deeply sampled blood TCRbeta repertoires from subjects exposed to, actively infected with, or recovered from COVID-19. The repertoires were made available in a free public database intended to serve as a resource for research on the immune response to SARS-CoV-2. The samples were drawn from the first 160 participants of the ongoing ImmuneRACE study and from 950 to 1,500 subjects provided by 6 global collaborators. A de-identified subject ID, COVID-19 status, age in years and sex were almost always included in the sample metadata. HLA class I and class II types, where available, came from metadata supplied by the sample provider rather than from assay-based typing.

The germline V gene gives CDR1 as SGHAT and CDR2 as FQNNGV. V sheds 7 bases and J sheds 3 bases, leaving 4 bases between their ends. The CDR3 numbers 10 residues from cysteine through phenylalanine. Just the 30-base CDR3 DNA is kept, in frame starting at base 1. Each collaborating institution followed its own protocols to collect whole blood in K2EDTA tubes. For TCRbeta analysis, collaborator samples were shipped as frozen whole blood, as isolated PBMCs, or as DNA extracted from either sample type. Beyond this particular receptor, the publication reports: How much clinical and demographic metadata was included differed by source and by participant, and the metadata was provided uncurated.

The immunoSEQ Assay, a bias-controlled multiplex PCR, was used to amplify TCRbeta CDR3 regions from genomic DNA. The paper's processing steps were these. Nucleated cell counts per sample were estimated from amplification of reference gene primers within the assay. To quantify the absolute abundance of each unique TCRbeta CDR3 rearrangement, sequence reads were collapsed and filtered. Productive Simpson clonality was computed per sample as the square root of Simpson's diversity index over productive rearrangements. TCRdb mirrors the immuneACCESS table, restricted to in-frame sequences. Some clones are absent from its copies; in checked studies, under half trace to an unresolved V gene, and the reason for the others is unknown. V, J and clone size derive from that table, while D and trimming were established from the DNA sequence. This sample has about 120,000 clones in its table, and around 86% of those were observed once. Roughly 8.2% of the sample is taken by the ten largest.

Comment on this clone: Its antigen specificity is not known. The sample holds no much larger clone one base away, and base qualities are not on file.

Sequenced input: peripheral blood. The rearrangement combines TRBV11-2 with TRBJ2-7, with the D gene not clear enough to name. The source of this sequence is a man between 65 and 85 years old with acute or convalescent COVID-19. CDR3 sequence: CASTRYEQYF. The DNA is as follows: TGTGCCAGCACTCGCTACGAGCAGTACTTC.